Below, one TCR beta chain is given with its context. Its cognate antigen is unknown. TCRdb's table, derived via immunoSEQ multiplex PCR, lists solely in-frame clones and lacks some. Found here are roughly 73,000 clones, 94% of them singletons; the top ten hold 1.5% to 1.8%. CDR3 length: 14 residues. Per the germline V gene, CDR1 is MDHEN and CDR2 is SYDVKM. V trimming: 8 bases; J trimming: 4 bases; junction bases outside the gene matches: 10. This entry is derived from a study of cytomegalovirus exposure and HLA in healthy donors. The overall study: The 100 to 150 validation repertoires and the approximately 630 first-cohort repertoires shared a platform, a later analysis reported.

Regarding the study as a whole: Reports indicated that the classifier achieved high specificity and sensitivity in diagnosing cytomegalovirus status. There were 150 to 200 TCR beta chains listed as cytomegalovirus-associated.

V and J are TRBV28 and TRBJ2-7; TRBD2 matches 8 bases. The receptor was isolated from a man aged 18 to 29 in good health and CMV-seropositive. Sequencing was done on a sample of PBMCs. The CDR3 region is CASADPGTSYEQYF. The CDR3 DNA reads as TGTGCCAGCGCCGACCCCGGGACTAGTTACGAGCAGTACTTC.